Included here is one TCR beta chain sequence, with context. Its antigen is as yet unknown. This sample is drawn from a study of Ad26.COV2.S vaccination and SARS-CoV-2 variants. Background on the study: Once or twice, 56 days apart, Ad26.COV2.S was delivered intramuscularly.

The treatment here: around 19 received Ad26.COV2.S at low or high dose, single or two shots; roughly five received placebo; per-sample allocation not given. Day 63 after the first injection of vaccine or placebo was the sampling time. Boston provided a donor who was an adult aged 18-55 years. Built on an Ad26 vector, the vaccine expressed Wuhan-strain SARS-CoV-2 spike. Study observations and caveats: Relative to placebo recipients, vaccine recipients exhibited elevated spike-specific TCR breadth.

CDR1 is MNHEY and CDR2 is SMNVEV in the germline V gene (reference sequence). The CDR3 has 16 amino acids. Unmatched junction bases numbered 9, after V lost 3 bases and J lost 6 bases. The repertoire was sequenced with immunoSEQ multiplex PCR; TCRdb's copy has only in-frame clones and lacks some. The sample lists some 340,000 clones, 85% to 90% occurring once. This material consisted of peripheral blood, taken in a trial of Ad26.COV2.S vaccine versus placebo. The genes are TRBV27 and TRBJ2-1, with 9 bases aligning to TRBD2. This TCR derives from a person aged 18-60 years who received the Ad26.COV2.S COVID-19 vaccine or a placebo. The CDR3 DNA sequence: TGTGCCAGCAGTTTTTTGGGGCTAGCGGGATCCAATGAGCAGTTCTTC. Encoded protein: CASSFLGLAGSNEQFF.